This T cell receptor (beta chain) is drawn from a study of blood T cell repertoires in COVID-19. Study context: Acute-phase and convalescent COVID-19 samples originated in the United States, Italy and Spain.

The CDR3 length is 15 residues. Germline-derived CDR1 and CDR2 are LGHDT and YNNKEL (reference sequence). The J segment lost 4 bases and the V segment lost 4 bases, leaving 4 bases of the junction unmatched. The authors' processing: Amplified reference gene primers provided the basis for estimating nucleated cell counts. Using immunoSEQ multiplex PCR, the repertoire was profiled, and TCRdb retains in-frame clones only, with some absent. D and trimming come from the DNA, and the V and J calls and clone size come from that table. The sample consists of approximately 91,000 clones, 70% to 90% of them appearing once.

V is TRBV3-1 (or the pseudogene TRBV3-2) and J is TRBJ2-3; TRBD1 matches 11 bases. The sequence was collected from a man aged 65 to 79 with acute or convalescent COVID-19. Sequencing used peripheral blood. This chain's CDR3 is CASSRTGGFADTQYF. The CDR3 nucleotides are TGTGCCAGCAGCCGGACAGGGGGCTTCGCAGATACGCAGTATTTT.